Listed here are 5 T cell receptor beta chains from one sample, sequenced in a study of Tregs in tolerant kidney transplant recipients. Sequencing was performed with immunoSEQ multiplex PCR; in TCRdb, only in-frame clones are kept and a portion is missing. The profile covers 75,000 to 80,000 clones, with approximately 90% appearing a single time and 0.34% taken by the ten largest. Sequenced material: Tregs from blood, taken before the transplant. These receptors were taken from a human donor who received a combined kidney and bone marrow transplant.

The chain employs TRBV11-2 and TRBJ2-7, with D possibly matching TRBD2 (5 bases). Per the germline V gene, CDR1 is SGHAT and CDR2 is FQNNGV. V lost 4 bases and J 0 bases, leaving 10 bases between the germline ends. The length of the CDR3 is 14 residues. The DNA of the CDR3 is TGTGCCAGCAGCTCTTGGGCGGGCTCCTACGAGCAGTACTTC. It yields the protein CASSSWAGSYEQYF.

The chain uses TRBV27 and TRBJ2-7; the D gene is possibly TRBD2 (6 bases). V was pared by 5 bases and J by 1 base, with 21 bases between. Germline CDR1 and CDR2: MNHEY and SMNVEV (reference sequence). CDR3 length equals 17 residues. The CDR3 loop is CASSRRAGIAESYEQYF. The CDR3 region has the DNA TGTGCCAGCAGTCGAAGGGCCGGGATAGCGGAATCCTACGAGCAGTACTTC.

The CDR3 DNA reads as TGTGCCAGCAGTACGACGACCGAAGCGGGGACAGGGAATGAAAAACTGTTTTTT. Translating gives CASSTTTEAGTGNEKLFF. This sequence joins TRBV28 and TRBJ1-4; TRBD1 matches 9 bases. The CDR3 sequence is 18 residues long. After removal of 5 bases from V and 5 bases from J, the junction contained 15 bases not matched to a gene. CDR1 is MDHEN, CDR2 SYDVKM, per germline.

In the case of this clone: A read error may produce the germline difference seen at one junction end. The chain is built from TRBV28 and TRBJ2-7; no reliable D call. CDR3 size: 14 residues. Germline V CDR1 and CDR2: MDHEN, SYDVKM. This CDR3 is CVSSLSKASYEQYF. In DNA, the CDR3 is TGTGTCAGCAGTTTAAGTAAGGCCTCCTACGAGCAGTACTTC. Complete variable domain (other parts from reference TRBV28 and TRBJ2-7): DVKVTQSSRYLVKRTGEKVFLECVQDMDHENMFWYRQDPGLGLRLIYFSYDVKMKEKGDIPEGYSVSREKKERFSLILESASTNQTSMYLCVSSLSKASYEQYFGPGTRLTVT.

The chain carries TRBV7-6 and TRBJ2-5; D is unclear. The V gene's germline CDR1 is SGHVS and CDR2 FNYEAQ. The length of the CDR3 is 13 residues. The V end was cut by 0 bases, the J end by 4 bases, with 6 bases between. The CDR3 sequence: CASSLAFRETQYF. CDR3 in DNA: TGTGCCAGCAGCTTAGCCTTTCGAGAGACCCAGTACTTC.